This is a list of T cell receptor beta chains from one sample in a study of metastatic and nonmetastatic thyroid tumors. TCRdb reassembled clones from the PCR reads with MiXCR. The sample consists of around 45,000 clones, more than 3% of them appearing once. Material for sequencing was blood. Receptor source: a female donor with papillary thyroid cancer or a benign thyroid nodule (not recorded which). Some clones in this sample may be carry-over from other donors' samples. Each CDR3 is given with its conserved first and last residue. Fields, in order: J gene, clone size, V gene, D gene, CDR3 protein, CDR3 DNA. D genes are given only for firm matches. Only some rows state a clone size, as once, few, many or a class for expanded clones.

TRBJ2-7	few	TRBV11-2	-	CASILAGVPYEQYF	TGTGCCAGCATCTTAGCAGGGGTCCCCTACGAGCAGTACTTC
TRBJ2-2	few	TRBV5-4	TRBD1	CASSRQGANTGELFF	TGTGCCAGCAGCAGACAGGGGGCGAACACCGGGGAGCTGTTTTTT
TRBJ2-1	-	TRBV20-1	TRBD2	CSARATSGSIYEQFF	TGCAGTGCTAGAGCTACTAGCGGGAGTATCTATGAGCAGTTCTTC
TRBJ2-7	few	TRBV28	TRBD2	CASRSGGKREQYF	TGTGCCAGCAGATCGGGGGGAAAGAGGGAGCAGTACTTC
TRBJ2-1	few	TRBV2	TRBD2	CASSETSGKNEQFF	TGTGCCAGCAGTGAGACTAGCGGGAAAAATGAGCAGTTCTTC
TRBJ2-2	few	TRBV6-1	TRBD1	CASSEGTGDTGELFF	TGTGCCAGCAGTGAGGGGACAGGGGACACCGGGGAGCTGTTTTTT
TRBJ2-7	many	TRBV4-2	-	CASSHPGGGQSSYEQYF	TGTGCCAGCAGCCATCCGGGGGGGGGACAGAGCTCCTACGAGCAGTACTTC
TRBJ2-2	few	TRBV12-3/TRBV12-4	-	CASSLDRNTGELFF	TGTGCCAGCAGTTTGGACAGGAACACCGGGGAGCTGTTTTTT
TRBJ2-5	many	TRBV7-7	TRBD1	CASSQGAGETQYF	TGTGCTAGCAGTCAGGGGGCTGGGGAGACCCAGTACTTC
TRBJ2-2	many	TRBV7-2	TRBD2	CASGLAGGFGELFF	TGTGCCAGTGGACTAGCGGGAGGATTCGGGGAGCTGTTTTTT
TRBJ2-7	-	TRBV6-1	-	CSSSTGTLGGEQYF	TGTTCCAGCAGTACCGGGACCTTAGGTGGGGAGCAGTACTTC
TRBJ1-5	many	TRBV5-5	-	CASSLNFGGGGNQPQHF	TGTGCCAGCAGCTTGAATTTCGGGGGTGGGGGCAATCAGCCCCAGCATTTT
TRBJ2-1	many	TRBV7-2	TRBD2	CASSLGSGRASGEQFF	TGTGCCAGCAGCTTAGGTAGCGGGAGGGCCTCGGGTGAGCAGTTCTTC
TRBJ2-5	many	TRBV7-9	TRBD2	CASSRGLAPQETQYF	TGTGCCAGCAGCCGCGGACTAGCTCCTCAAGAGACCCAGTACTTC
TRBJ2-7	few	TRBV5-1	TRBD2	CASSFSGRSDEQYF	TGCGCCAGCAGCTTTAGCGGGAGAAGCGACGAGCAGTACTTC
TRBJ2-1	many	TRBV10-3	-	CAIKAGSYNEQFF	TGTGCCATCAAGGCTGGCTCCTACAATGAGCAGTTCTTC
TRBJ2-3	many	TRBV5-1	-	CASSLVPSGTQYF	TGCGCCAGCAGCTTGGTTCCCTCAGGTACGCAGTATTTT
TRBJ2-7	few	TRBV5-1	TRBD2	CASSKGLAGEQYF	TGCGCCAGCAGCAAGGGACTAGCGGGAGAGCAGTACTTC
TRBJ1-6	-	TRBV27	-	CASSLSAGSSYNSPLHF	TGTGCCAGCAGTTTATCGGCAGGGAGCTCCTATAATTCACCCCTCCACTTT
TRBJ1-1	many	TRBV7-9	-	CASSANPSRNTEAFF	TGTGCCAGCAGCGCGAATCCTAGTCGGAACACTGAAGCTTTCTTT
TRBJ1-5	few	TRBV12-3/TRBV12-4	TRBD1	CASTRDRKGDQPQHF	TGTGCCAGCACCCGGGACAGGAAGGGTGATCAGCCCCAGCATTTT
TRBJ2-1	few	TRBV5-5	-	CASVLSGNNEQFF	TGTGCCAGCGTCCTTAGCGGAAACAATGAGCAGTTCTTC